This T cell receptor beta chain was observed in a study of blood T cell repertoires in COVID-19. As for the study in general: COVID-19 samples from acute and convalescent phases originated in the United States, Italy and Spain.

TCRdb keeps only in-frame clones here, not all; method: immunoSEQ multiplex PCR. The table has approximately 72,000 clones, approximately 87% seen once; the top ten hold roughly 18%. Germline CDR1 and CDR2: SGHTS and YDEGEE. The CDR3 is 14 residues long. After removal of 3 bases from V and 4 bases from J, the junction contained 6 bases not matched to a gene. Sequences were obtained from peripheral blood. The TCR originated in an elderly woman with acute or convalescent COVID-19. The chain has TRBV5-8 and TRBJ2-5; 7 bases fit TRBD1. The CDR3 reads CASSSTGIRETQYF. DNA of the CDR3: TGTGCCAGCAGCTCGACAGGGATAAGAGAGACCCAGTACTTC.